This is a list of T cell receptor beta chains from one sample in a study of CD8+CD57+ T cells in acquired aplastic anemia. TCRdb called the reads again in MiXCR, with one record for every CDR3 protein. Altogether around 160,000 distinct CDR3 sequences are present, 40% to 55% being singletons, with the ten largest covering approximately 3%. Sequencing used sorted CD4+, CD8+, or CD8+CD57+ T cells (not recorded which) from PBMCs. The receptors come from a human donor with aplastic anemia. Both conserved end residues are part of each CDR3. The D gene is left open where the match is weak. For some rows the clone size is stated as once, few or many, or as a class when expanded; others skip it.

NA,few,TRBV27,TRBJ2-7,TGTGCCAGCAGTTTACACCGGGACAACTACGAGCAGTACTTC,CASSLHRDNYEQYF
TRBD2,many,TRBV20-1,TRBJ2-1,TGCAGTGCTAGCGGGAGGGCGAATGAGCAGTTCTTC,CSASGRANEQFF
TRBD2,NA,TRBV10-3,TRBJ2-1,TGTGCCATCAGTGAGTCCACGAGCGGGACCAACAATGAGCAGTTCTTC,CAISESTSGTNNEQFF
NA,NA,TRBV30,TRBJ1-4,TGTGCCTGGAGTGTCTCGGAGGGAAAAAAACTGTTTTTT,CAWSVSEGKKLFF
TRBD1,NA,TRBV2,TRBJ2-5,TGTGCCAGCAGTGTATGGACAGGGGGAGAGACCCAGTACTTC,CASSVWTGGETQYF
NA,NA,TRBV27,TRBJ2-3,TGTGCCAGCAGCCAGGGGATCGGGCGCACAGATACGCAGTATTTT,CASSQGIGRTDTQYF
NA,NA,TRBV7-9,TRBJ2-1,TGTGCCAGCAGCAGGGGTAGGGCTCAGCAGTTCTTC,CASSRGRAQQFF
NA,NA,TRBV29-1,TRBJ1-1,TGCAGCCATATCCATCTGGCTGGGACTGAAGCTTTCTTT,CSHIHLAGTEAFF
TRBD2,many,TRBV20-1,TRBJ2-1,TGCAGTGCTAGAGATCAAGCGGGAGGGGGGGTTAGGGTGGAGCGCGAGCAGTTCTTC,CSARDQAGGGVRVEREQFF
TRBD1,NA,TRBV4-3,TRBJ1-1,TGCGCCAGCAGCCAAGTTCAGGGGGTATTGGGCACTGAAGCTTTCTTT,CASSQVQGVLGTEAFF
NA,NA,TRBV19,TRBJ2-5,TGTGCCAGTAGTACACGACAAGGGACGGTCGAAGAGACCCAGTACTTC,CASSTRQGTVEETQYF
NA,NA,TRBV2,TRBJ2-4,TGTGCCACTACCACTAGGACAAGCCGGTACTTC,CATTTRTSRYF
NA,NA,TRBV7-2,TRBJ1-2,TGTGCCAGCAGCCCAGCCTCAGAGGGCTACACCTTC,CASSPASEGYTF
TRBD1,many,TRBV19,TRBJ1-2,TGTGCCAGTGAAACAGGGGGACGGAACTATGGCTACACCTTC,CASETGGRNYGYTF
NA,NA,TRBV10-3,TRBJ2-3,TGTGCCATCAGGGTTCAGGGCACAGATACGCAGTATTTT,CAIRVQGTDTQYF
NA,NA,TRBV24-1,TRBJ1-5,TGTGCCACCAGTGACCAGGGCGGGAGCAATCAGCCCCAGCATTTT,CATSDQGGSNQPQHF
NA,many,TRBV2,TRBJ1-5,TGTGCCAGCAGCGCATACAGGGAAGAGCTCCAGCCCCAGCATTTT,CASSAYREELQPQHF
NA,many,TRBV19,TRBJ1-1,TGTGCCAGTAAGTTAACGGAAAGCGGTGAAGCTTTCTTT,CASKLTESGEAFF
TRBD1,NA,TRBV19,TRBJ1-2,TGTGCCAGCGGCGGTGCGGGACAGTGGAAAGCCTCTGGCTATGGCTACACCTTC,CASGGAGQWKASGYGYTF
NA,NA,TRBV9,TRBJ2-5,TGTGCCAGCAGCTTCGGTGGCGGGGGCGTGGGAGGGACCCGGTACTTC,CASSFGGGGVGGTRYF
NA,NA,TRBV19,TRBJ1-6,TGTGCCAGTAGTAGGACAGAGATGTTCTCACCCCTCCACTTT,CASSRTEMFSPLHF
NA,NA,TRBV6-1,TRBJ2-1,TGTGCCAGCAGTGAAGCTGGCGGGATCTCCTACAATGAGCAGTTCTTC,CASSEAGGISYNEQFF
TRBD1,NA,TRBV11-2,TRBJ2-1,TGTGCCAGCAGCTTCTCCGGGACAGGGGTCACCAATGAGCAGTTCTTC,CASSFSGTGVTNEQFF
NA,many,TRBV7-7,TRBJ2-7,TGTGCTAGCAGCCAGAGCCCTCCACGGATAGGCTACGAGCAGTACTTC,CASSQSPPRIGYEQYF
TRBD2,NA,TRBV5-1,TRBJ2-1,TGCGCGAGCCGGCTAGCGGACCTCAATGAGCAGTTCTTC,CASRLADLNEQFF
TRBD1,NA,TRBV9,TRBJ1-6,TGTGCCAGCAGCGTTACGACAGGGTCGGATAATTCACCCCTCCACTTT,CASSVTTGSDNSPLHF
NA,few,TRBV7-7,TRBJ2-5,TGTGCTAGCAGCCCCAACAGACAAGAGACCCAGTACTTC,CASSPNRQETQYF
TRBD1,NA,TRBV10-3,TRBJ2-2,TGTGCCATCAGTGGGGACAGGGACACCGGGGAGCTGTTTTTT,CAISGDRDTGELFF
TRBD1,many,TRBV29-1,TRBJ2-7,TGCAGCGGTACCACAGGGGGCTACGAGCAGTACTTC,CSGTTGGYEQYF
NA,many,TRBV27,TRBJ2-7,TGTGCCAGCAGTTTAGACGGGAACTACGAGCAGTACTTC,CASSLDGNYEQYF
NA,many,TRBV9,TRBJ2-1,TGTGCCAGCAGCCCCCTTAATGAGCAGTTCTTC,CASSPLNEQFF
TRBD1,many,TRBV10-1,TRBJ1-5,TGCGCCAGCAGTGAGACCCATCGGACAGGCGAGAATCAGCCCCAGCATTTT,CASSETHRTGENQPQHF
TRBD1,few,TRBV2,TRBJ2-7,TGTGCCAGCAGTGAACAGGGGGCGGTTTACGAGCAGTACTTC,CASSEQGAVYEQYF
TRBD1,NA,TRBV11-1,TRBJ2-7,TGTGCCAGCAGCCCCACGGACAGGGGGCGTCTACCCTACGAGCAGTACTTC,CASSPTDRGRLPYEQYF
NA,many,TRBV30,TRBJ1-1,TGTGCCTGGAGCGACTATAAGAGTCCTGAAGCTTTCTTT,CAWSDYKSPEAFF
TRBD1,NA,TRBV25-1,TRBJ2-3,TGTGCCAGCAGTCATCAATGGACAGGGACGAGTGAAGATACGCAGTATTTT,CASSHQWTGTSEDTQYF
NA,few,TRBV3-1,TRBJ1-2,TGTGCCAGCAGCCAAGAAGGGGTGAGGGGGGGCTACACCTTC,CASSQEGVRGGYTF
NA,NA,TRBV29-1,TRBJ1-2,TGCAGCGTTAGAGAGGGGCGATATGGCTACACCTTC,CSVREGRYGYTF
TRBD1,few,TRBV3-1,TRBJ2-1,TGTGCCAGCGAAAATAGAGATTTTCCGGGACAGGTGTTCTTC,CASENRDFPGQVFF
NA,NA,TRBV12-3/TRBV12-4,TRBJ1-1,TGTGCCAGCAGTTCTCTCAGGGATTTGCACACTGAAGCTTTCTTT,CASSSLRDLHTEAFF
NA,NA,TRBV6-2/TRBV6-3,TRBJ1-2,TGTGCCAGCAGTTACTCGATTCTTGGGAACTATGGCTACACCTTC,CASSYSILGNYGYTF
NA,once,TRBV7-9,TRBJ2-7,TGTGCCAGCAGCAACACAGGTTTGGGTGGGTACGAGCAGTACTTC,CASSNTGLGGYEQYF
NA,NA,TRBV19,TRBJ1-1,TGTGCCAGTAGATCGGGCGGGGGAAAGAAAGCTTTCTTT,CASRSGGGKKAFF
TRBD2,NA,TRBV25-1,TRBJ2-3,TGTGCCAGCAGCGTAGGAGGCGGGAGCCCCTCCACAGATACGCAGTATTTT,CASSVGGGSPSTDTQYF